The 15 T cell receptor beta chains below were found in one sample sequenced in a study of shared clonotypes between healthy human individuals. Positive CCR7 selection of CD45RO-negative cells yielded the naive CD8 cells, and terminally differentiated effector memory CD45RA+ cells were excluded. This table comes from immunoSEQ multiplex PCR, and its TCRdb copy is limited to in-frame clones, with some not included. This table holds about 2.1 million clones, more than 85% found once. The sequencing input was naive CD8+ T cells from PBMCs. Receptor source: a man younger than 30 in good health. Some clones in this sample may be carry-over from other donors' samples.

The CDR3 DNA reads TGCGCCAGCAGCTTGAAGGGGGATAACTACGAGCAGTACTTC. Translated, it gives CASSLKGDNYEQYF. The genes are TRBV5-1 and TRBJ2-7; D may be TRBD1 (6 bases). Germline V CDR1 and CDR2: SGHRS, YFSETQ. This CDR3 is built from 14 residues. V lost 1 base and J 3 bases, leaving 11 bases between the germline ends. Drawing the rest from reference TRBV5-1 and TRBJ2-7, the complete variable domain is KAGVTQTPRYLIKTRGQQVTLSCSPISGHRSVSWYQQTPGQGLQFLFEYFSETQRNKGNFPGRFSGRQFSNSRSEMNVSTLELGDSALYLCASSLKGDNYEQYFGPGTRLTVT.

This clone was detected only once. Written as DNA, the CDR3 is TGTGCCAGCAGTTCCCCGGGACTAGCGGCTCTCACAGATACGCAGTATTTT. The encoded protein is CASSSPGLAALTDTQYF. The genes are TRBV28 and TRBJ2-3; 11 nucleotides agree with TRBD2. CDR1 and CDR2 (germline): MDHEN, SYDVKM. The CDR3 has 17 amino acids. V was clipped by 4 bases and J by 2 bases; unmatched bases: 8.

This clone was counted between two and nine times. The V gene is TRBV13, the J gene TRBJ1-1; no clear D gene. The germline V and J ends were trimmed by 8 bases and 0 bases, with 13 bases remaining between them. Germline CDR1 reads PRHDT; CDR2 reads FYEKMQ (reference sequence). The CDR3 consists of 14 residues. CDR3 residues: CASAPGVVNTEAFF. DNA of the CDR3: TGTGCCAGCGCGCCTGGGGTCGTGAACACTGAAGCTTTCTTT.

The CDR3: CASSLAPDPFGYTF. The CDR3 DNA follows: TGTGCCAGCAGCTTGGCCCCGGACCCTTTCGGCTACACCTTC. The chain recombines TRBV5-8 with TRBJ1-2, with D unresolved. V lost 0 bases and J lost 8, with 14 bases in between. Germline CDR1 and CDR2: SGHTS and YDEGEE. The CDR3 contains 14 residues.

This clone has just one count. This chain links TRBV6-6 with TRBJ2-7; D is uncertain. CDR3 size: 12 residues. The V gene's germline CDR1 is MNHNY and CDR2 SVGAGI (reference sequence). V lost 0 bases and J lost 3, with 3 bases in between. The CDR3 loop is CASSYSIYEQYF. The CDR3 DNA sequence: TGTGCCAGCAGTTACTCCATCTACGAGCAGTACTTC.

The chain couples TRBV14 to TRBJ2-3; the D is unclear. V lost 4 bases, J lost 6 bases, and 2 bases lay in between. Germline lookup yields CDR1 SGHDN and CDR2 FVKESK. The CDR3 runs to 10 residues. The DNA for the CDR3 is TGTGCCAGCAGCCCCGATACGCAGTATTTT. Its protein is CASSPDTQYF. Drawing the rest from reference TRBV14 and TRBJ2-3, the complete variable domain is EAGVTQFPSHSVIEKGQTVTLRCDPISGHDNLYWYRRVMGKEIKFLLHFVKESKQDESGMPNNRFLAERTGGTYSTLKVQPAELEDSGVYFCASSPDTQYFGPGTRLTVL.

This clone was counted a single time. Other DNA sequences from this sample encode an identical CDR3 as well. The genes are TRBV27 and TRBJ2-7, with D possibly matching TRBD1 (7 bases). The CDR3 totals 13 residues. CDR1 is MNHEY, CDR2 SMNVEV, per germline (reference sequence). Deletions cut 5 bases from V and 3 bases from J, with 11 bases between. The CDR3 region has the DNA TGTGCCAGCAGTCCCCAGGGGGGCTACGAGCAGTACTTC. It translates to CASSPQGGYEQYF.

This clone is a singleton in its sample. This same CDR3 is encoded by further DNA sequences in the sample. The rearrangement links TRBV5-6 to TRBJ2-1; D not certain. CDR1 SGHDT and CDR2 YYEEEE come from the germline V gene. V was trimmed by 0 bases and J by 10 bases, leaving 5 bases between them. This CDR3 contains 11 residues. The CDR3 here is CASSLGNEQFF. Written as DNA, the CDR3 is TGTGCCAGCAGCTTGGGCAACGAGCAGTTCTTC.

This clone was observed a handful of times. V and J are TRBV4-3 and TRBJ1-4; 9 bases are a match to TRBD1. The germline V gene encodes CDR1 LGHNA and CDR2 YSLEER. V lost 1 base, J lost 8 bases, and 5 bases stayed unmatched. The CDR3 spans 15 residues. For the CDR3, the DNA is TGCGCCAGCAGCCAAGGGACAGGGGATGGGGAAAAACTGTTTTTT. Protein product: CASSQGTGDGEKLFF.

The J gene is TRBJ2-1, the V gene TRBV25-1; no clear D gene. The ends were cut back, 2 bases at V and 6 bases at J, with 11 bases in the middle. Germline V gene lookup returns CDR1 MGHDK and CDR2 SYGVNS. The CDR3 loop spans 14 amino acids. The CDR3 sequence: CASSEADGINEQFF. CDR3 coding DNA: TGTGCCAGCAGTGAAGCCGACGGTATCAATGAGCAGTTCTTC.

V gene TRBV7-2 combines with J gene TRBJ2-7; 7 nucleotides line up with TRBD2. The CDR3 has 14 residues. Germline lookup yields CDR1 SGHTA and CDR2 FQGNSA. With V trimmed by 0 bases and J by 7 bases, 6 bases remained unmatched. The CDR3 loop reads CASSLAGGPREQYF. For the CDR3, the DNA is TGTGCCAGCAGCTTAGCGGGAGGGCCTCGGGAGCAGTACTTC.

V usage is TRBV11-2 and J usage is TRBJ2-2; 9 bases fit TRBD2. Germline V gene data show CDR1 as SGHAT and CDR2 as FQNNGV. CDR3 length: 16 residues. J lost 5 bases, V lost 6 bases, and 10 bases had no gene match. The CDR3 region has the DNA TGTGCCAGCAGACGAAGACTAGCGGTGGGGACCGGGGAGCTGTTTTTT. It yields the protein CASRRRLAVGTGELFF. Combining the CDR3 with reference TRBV11-2 and TRBJ2-2 gives the whole variable domain EAGVAQSPRYKIIEKRQSVAFWCNPISGHATLYWYQQILGQGPKLLIQFQNNGVVDDSQLPKDRFSAERLKGVDSTLKIQPAKLEDSAVYLCASRRRLAVGTGELFFGEGSRLTVL.

The gene calls are TRBV28 and TRBJ2-3, with 10 bases lining up with TRBD1. V lost 7 bases, J lost 0 bases, and 4 bases stayed unmatched. This CDR3 spans 15 amino acids. Germline CDR1 MDHEN, CDR2 SYDVKM. CDR3 loop: CASTDRGLSTDTQYF. The DNA for the CDR3 is TGTGCCAGCACCGACAGGGGGCTCAGCACAGATACGCAGTATTTT.

This chain connects TRBV18 to TRBJ1-1; maybe TRBD1 (5 bases). CDR1 is KGHSH and CDR2 is LQKENI in the germline V gene. Trimming pared 0 bases from V and 3 bases from J, leaving 11 bases between. The CDR3 consists of 15 residues. The CDR3 loop reads CASSPPISRDTEAFF. CDR3 DNA: TGTGCCAGCTCACCACCAATTAGCAGGGACACTGAAGCTTTCTTT.

This chain uses TRBV2 with TRBJ2-3; D may match TRBD1 or TRBD2 (5 bases each). Germline CDR1 SNHLY, CDR2 FYNNEI. The CDR3 loop spans 16 amino acids. V lost 5 bases to trimming and J lost 6 bases, with 21 bases between them. CDR3 protein: CASSPWTLGVTDTQYF. Here the CDR3 DNA reads TGTGCCAGCAGTCCATGGACACTGGGGGTTACGGATACGCAGTATTTT.